This T cell receptor beta chain is drawn from a study of identical twins. Study-level findings and limits: Low generation probability was overrepresented in out-of-frame alpha sequences shared by twins. Recombination models fit unrelated individuals' TCR alpha sharing but underestimated twins'.

V lost 8 bases to trimming and J lost 3 bases, with 10 bases between them. The CDR3 has 12 amino acids. Germline V gene sequence: CDR1 MDHEN, CDR2 SYDVKM. This clonotype has just a few counts. What it recognizes is unknown. TCRdb passed the 5' RACE reads through MiXCR, listing each CDR3 protein once. This table has fewer than 550,000 distinct CDR3 sequences, 13% to 15% appearing once. The same sample was also studied in work on yellow fever vaccine responses in identical twins.

Sequencing was performed on CD4+ T cells sorted from blood. The clonotype was recovered from a woman aged 18 to 35 in good health. V gene TRBV28 combines with J gene TRBJ1-2; D unresolved. CDR3 nucleotide sequence: TGTGCCAGCCTTCTTGCTGACTATGGCTACACCTTC. It is translated as CASLLADYGYTF.